This T cell receptor (beta chain) derives from a study of CD8 T cells in ankylosing spondylitis. From the 5' RACE reads, TCRdb called clonotypes with MiXCR, one entry per CDR3 protein. The table shows around 770,000 distinct CDR3 sequences, with under 20% occurring only once. Study conclusions and caveats: Seemingly distinctive of ankylosing spondylitis blood was a TCR beta motif formed by eight highly homologous variants.

The CDR3 is 19 amino acids. The V gene end was trimmed by 0 bases and the J gene end by 1 base; junction bases not matched to a gene: 9. The germline gives CDR1 MNHEY, CDR2 SVGAGI. A few counts support this clonotype. As yet, its antigen is unknown. Sequenced: blood, either unsorted or a sorted T cell fraction (not recorded which). The clonotype comes from a male donor with ankylosing spondylitis. The chain is built from TRBV6-5 and TRBJ2-7; 13 bases map to TRBD2. In DNA, the CDR3 is TGTGCCAGCAGTTACTCGATATCAGCGGGACTAGCGGGATCCTACGAGCAGTACTTC. This codes for CASSYSISAGLAGSYEQYF.